A selection of T cell receptor beta chains follows, all from one sample in a study of cytomegalovirus exposure and HLA in healthy donors. Some clones are missing from TCRdb's copy, which holds only in-frame ones; the method was immunoSEQ multiplex PCR. The data contain 150,000 to 200,000 clones, around 62% of them singletons. Sequencing used PBMCs. These receptors came from a man aged 40-50 years in good health and CMV-seronegative. CDR3s include the opening cysteine and the closing phenylalanine or tryptophan. D genes are given only for firm matches. Clone size is not always given. Where it is, it says once, few, many or a class for expanded clones.

J gene | D gene | clone size | V gene | CDR3 protein | CDR3 DNA
TRBJ2-7 | TRBD1 | NA | TRBV27 | CASSRDREGEQYF | TGTGCCAGCAGCCGGGACAGGGAAGGCGAGCAGTACTTC
TRBJ2-3 | TRBD2 | NA | TRBV10-3 | CAISEGSSGSGTQYF | TGTGCCATCAGTGAGGGGTCTAGCGGGAGTGGTACGCAGTATTTT
TRBJ2-3 | TRBD2 | NA | TRBV6-5 | CATRSTSGGADTQYF | TGTGCCACTCGTTCGACTAGCGGGGGAGCGGATACGCAGTATTTT
TRBJ2-1 | NA | few | TRBV28 | CASSTHYNEQFF | TGTGCCAGCAGTACACACTACAATGAGCAGTTCTTC
TRBJ2-5 | TRBD2 | once | TRBV5-1 | CASSPQAGVAETQYF | TGCGCCAGCAGCCCTCAAGCGGGAGTGGCGGAGACCCAGTACTTC
TRBJ1-5 | NA | NA | TRBV18 | CASSPADQPQHF | TGTGCCAGCTCACCGGCAGATCAGCCCCAGCATTTT
TRBJ2-5 | NA | once | TRBV29-1 | CSVERETQYF | TGCAGCGTTGAGAGGGAGACCCAGTACTTC
TRBJ1-1 | NA | NA | TRBV2 | CASSPFGQAFF | TGTGCCAGCAGCCCTTTTGGACAGGCTTTCTTT
TRBJ2-2 | NA | few | TRBV9 | CASSSQVGWETGELFF | TGTGCCAGCAGCTCCCAAGTGGGATGGGAGACCGGGGAGCTGTTTTTT
TRBJ2-7 | TRBD1 | NA | TRBV27 | CASSLNRDRADYEQYF | TGTGCCAGCAGTTTGAACCGGGACAGGGCTGATTACGAGCAGTACTTC
TRBJ2-2 | TRBD2 | NA | TRBV5-6 | CASSHVGAGGDRELFF | TGTGCCAGCAGCCACGTTGGGGCTGGGGGGGACCGGGAGCTGTTTTTT
TRBJ1-3 | NA | few | TRBV6-1 | CASSETEHLKRTIYF | TGTGCCAGCAGTGAAACGGAACATCTCAAGAGGACCATATATTTT
TRBJ2-7 | TRBD2 | NA | TRBV18 | CASSPRARVSAGASEQYF | TGTGCCAGCTCACCACGGGCGCGGGTGTCAGCGGGAGCCTCAGAGCAGTACTTC
TRBJ1-2 | NA | NA | TRBV4-3 | CASSQDSNYGYTF | TGCGCCAGCAGCCAAGACAGTAACTATGGCTACACCTTC
TRBJ2-3 | NA | NA | TRBV7-6 | CASSPLAGITDTQYF | TGTGCCAGCAGTCCACTCGCGGGGATCACAGATACGCAGTATTTT
TRBJ1-3 | TRBD1 | NA | TRBV5-5 | CASSFRQGAGDTIYF | TGTGCCAGCAGCTTTCGTCAGGGGGCTGGGGACACCATATATTTT
TRBJ2-2 | NA | NA | TRBV11-3 | CASSPRGGVDTGELFF | TGTGCCAGCAGCCCTCGCGGGGGCGTCGACACCGGGGAGCTGTTTTTT
TRBJ2-7 | NA | NA | TRBV5-8 | CASSLLPSRSYEQYF | TGTGCCAGCAGCTTGTTACCGAGCCGCTCCTACGAGCAGTACTTC
TRBJ2-7 | NA | NA | TRBV4-1 | CASSPSQGSSQYF | TGCGCCAGCAGCCCCTCCCAAGGGAGTTCCCAGTACTTC
TRBJ2-3 | TRBD2 | few | TRBV6-6 | CASSKTSGGFTDTQYF | TGTGCCAGCAGTAAGACTAGCGGGGGATTCACAGATACGCAGTATTTT
TRBJ1-2 | TRBD1 | NA | TRBV5-1 | CASSPGQARYGYTF | TGCGCCAGCAGCCCTGGACAGGCTAGATATGGCTACACCTTC
TRBJ1-1 | NA | NA | TRBV5-1 | CASSLGGGLGEAFF | TGCGCCAGCAGCTTGGGGGGAGGGCTGGGTGAAGCTTTCTTT
TRBJ2-7 | NA | NA | TRBV5-4 | CASRGKDGALRDEQYF | TGTGCCAGCAGGGGAAAAGACGGAGCCTTGCGGGACGAGCAGTACTTC
TRBJ2-5 | TRBD2 | NA | TRBV5-1 | CASSPGGTSGGGETQYF | TGCGCCAGCAGCCCGGGAGGGACTAGCGGGGGAGGAGAGACCCAGTACTTC
TRBJ2-1 | NA | once | TRBV7-6 | CASSLRVGNNEQFF | TGTGCCAGCAGCTTACGGGTTGGAAACAATGAGCAGTTCTTC
TRBJ2-6 | TRBD1 | NA | TRBV5-8 | CASSRQGTGANVLTF | TGTGCCAGCAGTAGACAGGGGACTGGGGCCAACGTCCTGACTTTC
TRBJ2-3 | NA | NA | TRBV27 | CASSWASTDTQYF | TGTGCCAGCAGTTGGGCTAGCACAGATACGCAGTATTTT
TRBJ2-2 | TRBD1 | NA | TRBV19 | CASSIGGQSGELFF | TGTGCCAGTAGTATAGGGGGACAGTCCGGGGAGCTGTTTTTT
TRBJ2-5 | NA | NA | TRBV6-1 | CASGPGETQYF | TGTGCCAGCGGACCAGGGGAGACCCAGTACTTC
TRBJ1-5 | NA | NA | TRBV7-2 | CASSLDTLYQPQHF | TGTGCCAGCAGCTTAGATACCCTCTACCAGCCCCAGCATTTT
TRBJ2-7 | NA | NA | TRBV14 | CASSPPVSLQQYF | TGTGCCAGCAGCCCTCCGGTGAGTCTTCAGCAGTACTTC
TRBJ2-7 | TRBD2 | NA | TRBV9 | CASSVGAGGAKFSYEQYF | TGTGCCAGCAGCGTAGGGGCGGGAGGGGCGAAATTCTCCTACGAGCAGTACTTC
TRBJ2-7 | TRBD2 | few | TRBV2 | CASSEATTSGGEQYF | TGTGCCAGCAGTGAAGCTACGACTAGCGGTGGCGAGCAGTACTTC
TRBJ2-5 | NA | once | TRBV11-2 | CAFGRGVETQYF | TGTGCCTTCGGCCGAGGTGTTGAGACCCAGTACTTC
TRBJ2-1 | TRBD2 | few | TRBV6-1 | CASRGDYYNEQFF | TGTGCCAGCAGGGGGGACTATTACAATGAGCAGTTCTTC